This entry is about one T cell receptor (beta chain). Its antigen is currently not known. Base qualities are not at hand, and no much larger clone is one base apart. This specimen belongs to a study of cytomegalovirus exposure and HLA in healthy donors (dated by TCRdb to 2017 to 2019). Background for the entire study: In an earlier analysis of fewer than 750 of the donors, 276 Gb of sequence data and 95 million to 130 million unique TCR beta sequences from about 190 million T cells were reported. An early release that covered several hundred HLA-typed donors contained about 300 gigabases of sequencing data and 85 million to 100 million unique TCR sequences. A later analysis re-examined previously published TCR beta repertoires from just over 650 donors and added high-resolution HLA genotyping to investigate patterns of TCR occurrence. The study aimed to test whether cataloging public T cell receptors could reveal signatures of past pathogen exposure. Of the roughly 400 genotyped donors, 65% to 90% fell in the genetic ancestry cluster associated with self-reported Caucasian donors. The study used immunosequencing to profile the T cell repertoires of more than 650 subjects and linked those repertoires to cytomegalovirus serostatus. In the later analysis, no new phenotypic data were used to find candidate immune exposures; instead, reliance was placed on TCR beta sequences and their occurrence across donors. Along with the approximately 670-subject first cohort, a separate validation cohort of more than 90 different subjects was used. A few DR-DQ haplotypes were handled as single units for association and clustering because linkage in the cohort was strong. In a later genetic analysis, genome-wide SNP genotypes for about 55% of the roughly 700 donors were used, and that subset was treated as a discovery cohort. Donor age, sex, ethnicity and CMV serostatus were compiled alongside the repertoire data. To decide whether each TCR beta V gene segment behaved as functional or pseudogenic, an earlier analysis of fewer than 750 of the donors relied on high-throughput TCR beta sequencing. Every discovery cohort repertoire had been produced on one sequencing platform. Typing coverage differed by locus: A, B, C, DRB1 and DQB1 were typed in about 620-640 donors, DQA1 in roughly 500, DPA1 in some 600, and DPB1 in 450 to 490. Across approximately 400 genotyped donors of the cohort, an average of 235,054 unique TCR beta nucleotide sequences per donor were sequenced, and roughly a sixth of those sequences were non-productive. The study combined high-throughput TCR immunosequencing, statistical association of individual TCRs with disease status, and machine learning to predict cytomegalovirus infection status. HLA typing included class I and class II loci at four-digit resolution.

In total, 600 or so healthy bone marrow donors made up the cohort. At the time of sampling, every cohort member was nominally healthy, though immune exposures that went unrecorded were likely present. The donor tested CMV seropositive and was one of the 289 seropositive cohort members. Every donor gave a peripheral blood sample, and the peripheral blood mononuclear cells from that sample were used for TCR beta sequencing. Genomic DNA was extracted from the blood cell samples with the Qiagen DNeasy Blood Extraction Kit. Libraries were constructed by the immunoSEQ multiplex PCR assay. For the multiplex PCR, a mixture combining 60 forward primers for TCR Vbeta segments and 13 reverse primers for TCR Jbeta segments was used. The CDR3 region of rearranged TCR beta genes was amplified from genomic DNA by a multiplex PCR assay. Amplified TCR beta libraries were sequenced as 87-base-pair reads on the Illumina HiSeq System. The paper's data handling went like this. A later analysis tallied 70 million to 100 million unique TCR beta chains across the 650 to 750 repertoires, and some 10 million of those chains were shared by two or more donors. To remove PCR and sequencing errors, raw reads were error-corrected and collapsed into unique sequences using a nearest-neighbor algorithm that merged closely related sequences. Alignment of CDR3 sequences to IMGT reference sequences was used to assign V, D and J gene segments. For a sequence to be retained, at least a six-nucleotide match to both a V gene segment and a J gene segment was required. A rearrangement counted as productive if the CDR3 had no stop codons and remained in frame with V and J, and every other rearrangement counted as non-productive. CDR3 was defined by IMGT convention, running from the second conserved V-encoded cysteine to the conserved J-encoded phenylalanine. The earlier analysis of about 560 of the donors excluded any sequence lacking an unambiguous match to a single V gene segment. In an earlier analysis of 587 of the donors, a V segment was called functional when productive rearrangements were above 56.7%, and segregating when the standard deviation between donors exceeded 5%. A statistical classification framework was built for diagnosing cytomegalovirus status from the catalog of TCR beta chain sequences. In a later analysis, V and J genes were assigned by comparing TCR nucleotide sequences against IMGT/GENE-DB human TR gene sequences. Using the TCRdist pipeline, a later analysis assigned CDR3 sequences along with most-parsimonious VDJ recombination scenarios. In a later analysis, each TCR beta chain was defined by its CDR3 amino acid sequence together with its V-gene family, and reads lacking a unique V-gene family were excluded. As a way to deal with suspected cross-contamination and a sequencing artifact, a later analysis dropped 592 nucleotide sequences that were highly shared and had low generation probability. In a later analysis, a clonal expansion index was calculated for each public chain from normalized within-repertoire ranks of inferred template counts. In a later analysis, generation probabilities were computed with a VDJ recombination model fitted to out-of-frame rearrangements, and the resulting probabilities were checked against IGoR. Hypergeometric tests were used in a later analysis to score TCR-TCR, TCR-HLA and TCR-CMV co-occurrence, with a repertoire-size bias correction applied to the TCR pairs. In a later analysis, false discovery rates were estimated by permuting HLA or CMV assignments 20 times. In a later analysis, co-occurring TCRs were grouped using DBSCAN, with TCRdist sequence similarity added in when clustering inside HLA-allele-positive subsets. Co-occurrence clustering excluded repertoires with fewer than 30,000 or more than 120,000 public chains, plus five with anomalous nucleotide sharing. In TCRdb, the immuneACCESS table is reduced to in-frame sequences with V and J assigned. These tables do not hold every clone; where another copy was compared, an unresolved V gene accounts for under half, and the others remain unexplained. V, J and clone size are those of that table, while D and trimming were read from the DNA. The sample contains more than 150,000 clones, around 78% of them found a single time. The ten largest clones represent about 7.7% of the sample.

Overall study outcomes, separate from this receptor: A further reported finding was that TCR beta sequences accurately predicted the HLA-A and HLA-B alleles for most subjects in the first cohort. In a later analysis, TCR association rates were found to vary across HLA loci, with the most associated TCRs seen for DRB1 alleles and the fewest for HLA-C alleles. The classifier was reported to diagnose cytomegalovirus status with high specificity and sensitivity in both the original and validation cohorts. In a later analysis, HLA-associated TCR beta chains showed more clonal expansion and lower generation probabilities than non-associated chains that were equally common. Because counts were too low, approximately 15 rarely observed V segments, including chromosome 9 orphons, were excluded from the earlier analysis of about 500 of the donors. It was suggested by the authors that the approach could potentially be generalized to other disease states and immunological phenotypes. When HLA alleles, especially DR and DQ, strongly co-occurred, TCR associations were difficult to assign to individual alleles. Because HLA typing was unavailable for some donors at each locus, only the typed subset was used in association tests. A total of about 180 TCR beta chains were listed by the study as associated with cytomegalovirus. Broadly in line with IMGT annotations, most TCR beta V segments showed up in productive rearrangements about 87% or about 30% of the time in an earlier analysis of around 550 of the donors. Most TCR sequences were seen in very few donors, while some public TCRs were found in many individuals. A later analysis found that most CMV-associated TCR beta chains appeared HLA-restricted, with HLA associations seemingly driven largely by CMV exposure. In a later analysis, several top co-occurrence clusters were reported to appear linked to parvovirus B19, influenza, CMV and Epstein-Barr virus. Three of the identified cytomegalovirus-associated TCR beta chains were confirmed in vitro to be specific for cytomegalovirus antigens. A later genetic analysis reported fewer N-insertions in productive TCRs among donors in an Asian-associated ancestry cluster than the approximately 700-donor mean. V-gene and J-gene trimming of TCR beta chains was associated with a missense DCLRE1C variant in a later genetic analysis, and the association was replicated in an independent cohort. The cohort was sequenced for TCR beta chains only, and without alpha or paired-chain data the features that could be detected were limited. A group of highly shared sequence variants was considered likely to be a technical artifact of the sequencing pipeline. Linkage disequilibrium might explain the correlated functional status among segregating V segments, but an unknown experimental factor could not be excluded. At a false discovery rate of 0.05, a later analysis linked 15,000 to 20,000 TCR beta sequences to specific HLA alleles. For the cohort, immune exposure information was limited to CMV serostatus. Presence/absence analyses assumed roughly uniform sequencing depth across donors, an assumption that may not hold.

This TCR was sampled from a woman aged 40-49 years in good health and CMV-seropositive. Sequencing was carried out using PBMCs.

The bases read TGTGCCAGTACGGCCCCAGGGAGCAATCAGCCCCAGCATTTT. Its protein product is CASTAPGSNQPQHF. The chain is made from TRBV19 and TRBJ1-5; the D gene is perhaps TRBD1, from 5 matching bases. Reading from cysteine to phenylalanine, the CDR3 counts 14 amino acids. The only DNA kept is the CDR3, 42 bases in frame from the first base. The V end loses 7 bases and the J end loses 1 base, and a stretch of 11 bases separates them. CDR1 and CDR2 were assigned from the germline V gene (reference sequence) as LNHDA and SQIVND.